This T cell receptor beta chain emerged from a study of CD8+CD57+ T cells in acquired aplastic anemia. For the study at large: Sorted cells (CD4+ and CD8+) yielded DNA amounts that averaged approximately 3.2 ug. Findings and limits, study-wide: Patients and controls had CD8+ Simpson's diversity values that were not significantly distinct. Patients and controls shared 25 to 35 CD8+ CDR3 sequences, which appeared highly expressed in patients and within their immunodominant clones.

Whoever was chosen for sequencing had shown CD8+CD57+ cell expansion by flow cytometry. The sample holds a few counts of this clonotype. Its antigen is unknown. TCR beta VDJ and CDR3 profiling used genomic DNA as template. TCRdb itself ran the reads through MiXCR, one entry per CDR3 protein. The table includes 250,000 to 350,000 distinct CDR3 sequences, approximately 60% detected once. This clonotype was obtained from a human donor with aplastic anemia. Sequencing was performed on sorted CD4+, CD8+, or CD8+CD57+ T cells (not recorded which) from PBMCs.

In DNA, the CDR3 is TGTGCCAGCAGCTTAAGGCCGGGGAACACCTACGAGCAGTACTTC. Protein product: CASSLRPGNTYEQYF. The chain combines TRBV7-3 with TRBJ2-7; D is perhaps TRBD2 (5 bases). V lost 1 base, J lost 2 bases, and 12 bases lay in between. This CDR3 contains 15 residues. Germline-derived CDR1 and CDR2 are SGHTA and FQGTGA.